The 9 T cell receptor beta chains presented below share a single source sample, sequenced in a study of post-analysis software for immune sequencing data. These receptors are not linked to any known antigen. Study-level findings and limits: A handful of TRBV segments (TRBV5-6, TRBV5-1 and TRBV20-1 among them) occurred more frequently in patients than in controls.

Prepared TCR beta cDNA libraries contained unique molecular identifiers. TCRdb ran MiXCR on the PCR reads and lists one entry per CDR3 protein. This repertoire shows around 400,000 distinct CDR3 sequences, 30% to 45% found once; its top ten account for roughly 13%. Sample: blood. The receptors come from a girl under 18 with multiple sclerosis.

This clonotype was counted a single time. The gene calls are TRBV24-1 and TRBJ2-5, with D perhaps given as TRBD1 or TRBD2 (5 bases each). The assigned J gene may be wrong: the sequence end matches TRBJ2-7 better. Germline CDR1 and CDR2: KGHDR and SFDVKD. The CDR3 is 15 amino acids. The CDR3 sequence: CATSDFPGPGYEQYF. CDR3 sequence (DNA): TGTGCCACCAGTGATTTCCCGGGGCCGGGGTACGAGCAGTACTTC.

The V gene is TRBV9, the J gene TRBJ1-6, with D hard to call. There are 15 residues in the CDR3. Germline lookup yields CDR1 SGDLS and CDR2 YYNGEE. The V gene lost 4 bases and the J gene lost 10 bases, with 18 bases spanning the gap. In nucleotides, the CDR3 is TGTGCCAGCAGCCCCCGGCCAGATATTTGGTCACCCCTCCACTTT. Its translation is CASSPRPDIWSPLHF. The full variable domain, in which reference TRBV9 and TRBJ1-6 provide the parts outside the CDR3, is DSGVTQTPKHLITATGQRVTLRCSPRSGDLSVYWYQQSLDQGLQFLIQYYNGEERAKGNILERFSAQQFPDLHSELNLSSLELGDSALYFCASSPRPDIWSPLHFGNGTRLTVT.

In this sample, this clonotype turned up a few times. The genes are TRBV29-1 and TRBJ1-2; D gene unclear. The CDR3 runs to 16 residues. Trimming pared 7 bases from V and 2 bases from J, leaving 23 bases between. The germline V gene has CDR1 SQVTM and CDR2 ANQGSEA. CDR3 in DNA: TGCAGCGCCGAAGGTCCTCGCGGTTATCCCAACTATGGCTACACCTTC. Protein sequence: CSAEGPRGYPNYGYTF.

This clonotype showed up just a few times. The chain has TRBV5-4 and TRBJ1-1; 7 bases are shared with TRBD1. The germline gives CDR1 SGHNT, CDR2 YYREEE (reference sequence). V shed 2 bases and J 7 bases; nucleotides not matched to a gene: 8. The CDR3 loop spans 14 amino acids. The CDR3 nucleotides are TGTGCCAGCAGCTTAGGGGGCGCGGGTGGTGAAGCTTTCTTT. It specifies CASSLGGAGGEAFF. The full variable domain, completed using reference TRBV5-4 and TRBJ1-1, is ETGVTQSPTHLIKTRGQQVTLRCSSQSGHNTVSWYQQALGQGPQFIFQYYREEENGRGNFPPRFSGLQFPNYSSELNVNALELDDSALYLCASSLGGAGGEAFFGQGTRLTVV.

The chain uses TRBV20-1 and TRBJ1-5; D call uncertain. The germline CDR1 and CDR2 sequences are DFQATT and SNEGSKA (reference sequence). Trimming removed 1 base at V and 10 bases at J, with 17 bases between. The CDR3 loop spans 14 amino acids. In DNA form, the CDR3 reads TGCAGTGCTAGAGTACCCCGAAGCCTCGCACCCCAGCATTTT. It yields the protein CSARVPRSLAPQHF.

This clonotype was detected only a few times. The gene calls are TRBV7-2 and TRBJ2-4; possibly TRBD1 for D (6 bases). The DNA end is a closer match to TRBJ2-7, so the J assignment may be wrong. The CDR3 has 14 amino acids. Germline V gene data show CDR1 as SGHTA and CDR2 as FQGNSA. This chain's CDR3 is CASSPREDSLEQYF. CDR3 DNA sequence: TGTGCCAGCAGCCCCCGAGAGGACAGCCTCGAGCAGTACTTC.

The rearrangement links TRBV4-3 to TRBJ1-1; D is unclear. This CDR3 spans 14 amino acids. Germline values: CDR1 LGHNA, CDR2 YSLEER. Trimming removed 0 bases from V and 8 bases from J, with 13 bases in between. CDR3 DNA sequence: TGCGCCAGCAGCCAAGATCTGGGCATTAGGGAAGCTTTCTTT. This sequence encodes CASSQDLGIREAFF.

This clonotype was seen a few times. This chain links TRBV10-2 with TRBJ2-7; D is possibly TRBD1 (6 bases). V gave up 5 bases and J gave up 1 base, with 9 bases separating them. The CDR3 is 13 amino acids. Germline assignment: CDR1 WSHSY and CDR2 SAAADI. CDR3 amino acids: CASSITGSYEQYF. In DNA, the CDR3 is TGCGCCAGCAGTATAACAGGGTCCTACGAGCAGTACTTC.

The J gene is TRBJ2-3, the V gene TRBV29-1; 8 positions match TRBD2. Germline values: CDR1 SQVTM, CDR2 ANQGSEA. The CDR3 spans 16 residues. V dropped 1 base and J dropped 0; count of bases not matched to a gene: 6. The CDR3 DNA reads TGCAGCGTTGAAGCGGCTAGCGGGTTTAGCACAGATACGCAGTATTTT. The encoded protein is CSVEAASGFSTDTQYF.